Listed here are 30 T cell receptor beta chains from one sample, sequenced in a study of cytomegalovirus exposure and HLA in healthy donors. The PCR ran on 60 Vbeta and 13 Jbeta primers. Sequencing was performed with immunoSEQ multiplex PCR; in TCRdb, only in-frame clones are kept and a portion is missing. This sample has roughly 180,000 clones, with about four fifths found just once. The specimen sequenced was PBMCs. The receptors stem from a woman in her 30s in good health and CMV-seronegative.

This chain joins TRBV30 and TRBJ1-3; possible D gene TRBD1, 6 bases. Germline CDR1 is GTSNPN and CDR2 is SVGIG (reference sequence). Trimming removed 5 bases from V and 0 bases from J, with 17 bases in between. The CDR3 has 16 residues. The CDR3, as DNA: TGTGCCTGGGGGGGAGAGACAGGACTCTCTGGAAACACCATATATTTT. Protein sequence: CAWGGETGLSGNTIYF.

V usage is TRBV30 and J usage is TRBJ2-7; 8 bases are shared with TRBD2. The germline V gene has CDR1 GTSNPN and CDR2 SVGIG (reference sequence). The CDR3 covers 13 residues. V lost 3 bases to trimming and J lost 6 bases; unmatched junction nucleotides: 7. The CDR3 reads CAWRPVGGVEQYF. In nucleotides, the CDR3 is TGTGCCTGGAGACCTGTCGGGGGGGTCGAGCAGTACTTC.

The J gene is TRBJ2-5, the V gene TRBV21-1; TRBD2, the table's D call, lacks a check against the DNA. TRBV21-1 is flagged as a pseudogene. The CDR3 has 16 amino acids. The CDR3 here is CASSPERDCFQETQYF. CDR3 DNA: TGTGCCAGCAGCCCCGAGAGGGACTGCTTCCAAGAGACCCAGTACTTC.

Concerning this clone itself: Other DNA variants within this sample encode the same CDR3. The chain couples TRBV7-6 to TRBJ2-5, with unresolved D. The germline V gene encodes CDR1 SGHVS and CDR2 FNYEAQ. This CDR3 is 11 amino acids long. The V and J ends lost 3 bases and 4 bases respectively, with 3 bases between them. Here the CDR3 DNA reads TGTGCCAGCAGCTTTCGAGAGACCCAGTACTTC. As protein: CASSFRETQYF.

The chain has TRBV20-1 and TRBJ1-1; D uncertain. The length of the CDR3 is 11 residues. Germline loops: CDR1 DFQATT, CDR2 SNEGSKA (reference sequence). The ends were cut back, 4 bases at V and 3 bases at J, with 6 bases in the middle. For the CDR3, the DNA is TGCAGTGCTACCCTCCACACTGAAGCTTTCTTT. It codes for CSATLHTEAFF.

This rearrangement joins TRBV4-1 to TRBJ2-6; D call uncertain. The CDR3 totals 16 residues. V lost 2 bases and J lost 0, with 8 bases in between. CDR1 and CDR2 (germline): MGHRA, YSYEKL. CDR3 bases: TGCGCCAGCAGCCAAAGTCCAGTCTCTGGGGCCAACGTCCTGACTTTC. It encodes CASSQSPVSGANVLTF.

The J gene is TRBJ2-1, the V gene TRBV7-2; D perhaps matches TRBD1 (5 bases). With 2 bases removed from V and 6 bases from J, the gap between germline ends came to 5 bases. Germline V gene data show CDR1 as SGHTA and CDR2 as FQGNSA. The CDR3 runs 12 residues. In DNA form, the CDR3 reads TGTGCCAGCAGCTTACAGGGCAATGAGCAGTTCTTC. Residues: CASSLQGNEQFF. Drawing the rest from reference TRBV7-2 and TRBJ2-1, the complete variable domain is GAGVSQSPSNKVTEKGKDVELRCDPISGHTALYWYRQSLGQGLEFLIYFQGNSAPDKSGLPSDRFSAERTGGSVSTLTIQRTQQEDSAVYLCASSLQGNEQFFGPGTRLTVL.

This clone has a single count. The V gene is TRBV30, the J gene TRBJ1-1; 10 bases are a match to TRBD1. The CDR3 consists of 15 residues. Unmatched junction bases numbered 8, after V lost 3 bases and J lost 4 bases. CDR1 and CDR2 from the germline V gene are GTSNPN and SVGIG (reference sequence). The CDR3 loop reads CAWRATGGSITEAFF. In DNA form, the CDR3 reads TGTGCCTGGAGAGCGACAGGGGGCTCTATCACTGAAGCTTTCTTT.

This sequence joins TRBV29-1 and TRBJ1-2; D is undetermined. Germline lookup yields CDR1 SQVTM and CDR2 ANQGSEA. The CDR3 is 11 amino acids. Trimming pared 6 bases from V and 1 base from J, leaving 6 bases between. This CDR3 is CSVNINYGYTF. The CDR3 DNA sequence: TGCAGCGTGAACATTAACTATGGCTACACCTTC.

The chain employs TRBV6-6 and TRBJ2-1; TRBD1 might be the D (6 bases). Trimming took 9 bases from V and 2 from J, leaving 14 bases between them. CDR1 is MNHNY and CDR2 is SVGAGI in the germline V gene (reference sequence). The CDR3 consists of 14 residues. CDR3 DNA: TGTGCCAGTCTCATGGCAGGGGCCTACAATGAGCAGTTCTTC. Translating it yields CASLMAGAYNEQFF.

The chain is built from TRBV7-2 and TRBJ2-7; 11 nucleotides align to TRBD1. With V trimmed by 2 bases and J by 3 bases, 6 bases remained unmatched. The length of the CDR3 is 16 residues. Germline values: CDR1 SGHTA, CDR2 FQGNSA. For the CDR3, the DNA is TGTGCCAGCAGCTTAAGTCGGGGGACAGGGGGCTACGAGCAGTACTTC. Amino acid sequence: CASSLSRGTGGYEQYF.

The rearrangement joins TRBV9 to TRBJ1-1; D remains unclear. The CDR3 is made up of 15 amino acids. Per the germline V gene, CDR1 is SGDLS and CDR2 is YYNGEE. V was pared by 4 bases and J by 1 base, with 14 bases between. CDR3 sequence reads: CASSLEGLRNTEAFF. The DNA for the CDR3 is TGTGCCAGCAGCCTCGAGGGTTTACGGAACACTGAAGCTTTCTTT.

This clone was observed once. V usage is TRBV28 and J usage is TRBJ1-1; 8 bases line up with TRBD1. The J segment lost 3 bases and the V segment lost 6 bases, leaving 12 bases of the junction unmatched. The CDR3 loop spans 16 amino acids. Germline V gene data show CDR1 as MDHEN and CDR2 as SYDVKM. The CDR3 here is CASSPIRGRIDTEAFF. Written as DNA, the CDR3 is TGTGCCAGCAGCCCGATCAGGGGGCGCATTGACACTGAAGCTTTCTTT. The entire variable domain, with the rest obtained from reference TRBV28 and TRBJ1-1, is as follows: DVKVTQSSRYLVKRTGEKVFLECVQDMDHENMFWYRQDPGLGLRLIYFSYDVKMKEKGDIPEGYSVSREKKERFSLILESASTNQTSMYLCASSPIRGRIDTEAFFGQGTRLTVV.

This rearrangement joins TRBV2 to TRBJ1-6; 9 bases are a match to TRBD1. The CDR3 extends over 15 amino acids. Trimming at V came to 3 bases and at J to 10 bases, leaving 7 bases not matched to a gene. Germline V gives CDR1 SNHLY, CDR2 FYNNEI. CDR3 bases: TGTGCCAGCAGTGATTGGGACAGGGTTGGATCACCCCTCCACTTT. Residues: CASSDWDRVGSPLHF.

The rearrangement joins TRBV4-2 to TRBJ2-3; 7 bases are a match to TRBD2. J was trimmed by 1 base and V by 7 bases; bases with no gene match: 8. Germline V gene data show CDR1 as LGHNA and CDR2 as YNFKEQ. The CDR3 runs 15 residues. The CDR3 loop reads CASKVGGSGTDTQYF. CDR3 sequence (DNA): TGTGCCAGCAAAGTCGGGGGGAGTGGCACAGATACGCAGTATTTT.

The genes are TRBV30 and TRBJ2-1; 14 bases line up with TRBD2. The CDR3 consists of 18 residues. Germline CDR1 and CDR2: GTSNPN and SVGIG (reference sequence). The junction had 10 bases not matched to a gene; V was cut back by 4 bases and J by 2 bases. CDR3 in amino acids: CAWMGWTSGGQPYNEQFF. CDR3 sequence (DNA): TGTGCCTGGATGGGTTGGACTAGCGGGGGGCAACCCTACAATGAGCAGTTCTTC.

This chain links TRBV2 with TRBJ2-7, with unresolved D. There are 11 residues in the CDR3. CDR1 and CDR2 (germline): SNHLY, FYNNEI. Trimming shortened V by 4 bases and J by 6 bases, and 7 bases separated the two germline ends. The DNA of the CDR3 is TGTGCCAGCAGTGTTATCGGCGAGCAGTACTTC. This gives the protein CASSVIGEQYF.

The chain has TRBV4-1 and TRBJ2-5; the match to TRBD1 covers 12 bases. V gave up 2 bases and J gave up 5 bases; unmatched junction bases: 15. The CDR3 contains 19 residues. Germline V lookup: CDR1 MGHRA, CDR2 YSYEKL. The CDR3 DNA sequence: TGCGCCAGCAGCCAACCCCCAGCCGGGACAGGGGGCGCCTGGGAGACCCAGTACTTC. Translated, it gives CASSQPPAGTGGAWETQYF.

This chain joins TRBV2 and TRBJ2-5; 10 nucleotides line up with TRBD1. The germline CDR1 and CDR2 sequences are SNHLY and FYNNEI. This CDR3 region has 15 residues. Trimming at V came to 6 bases and at J to 3 bases, leaving 7 bases not matched to a gene. The CDR3 spells CASREDRGYEETQYF. The CDR3, as DNA: TGTGCCAGCAGAGAGGACAGGGGGTACGAAGAGACCCAGTACTTC.

The chain joins TRBV7-2 to TRBJ1-1; 9 bases line up with TRBD1. Germline V gene lookup returns CDR1 SGHTA and CDR2 FQGNSA. The CDR3 contains 14 residues. V gave up 1 base and J gave up 10 bases; unmatched junction bases: 7. CDR3 in DNA: TGTGCCAGCAGCTTAGAGAGGACAGGGGACATAGCTTTCTTT. It encodes CASSLERTGDIAFF.

The chain is built from TRBV11-2 and TRBJ1-3; possible D gene TRBD1, 5 bases. The germline CDR1 and CDR2 sequences are SGHAT and FQNNGV. Trimming shortened V by 6 bases and J by 0 bases, and 12 bases separated the two germline ends. The CDR3 covers 15 residues. The DNA of the CDR3 is TGTGCCAGCAGTCCTCCAGGGTTCTCTGGAAACACCATATATTTT. Translated: CASSPPGFSGNTIYF.

The J gene is TRBJ1-5, the V gene TRBV7-8; no clear D. CDR1 and CDR2 from the germline V gene are SGHVS and FQNEAQ. The CDR3 loop spans 15 amino acids. The V end lost 3 bases, the J end lost 6 bases, and 15 bases lay between the germline ends. CDR3 in amino acids: CASSFHDLKTQPQHF. Written as DNA, the CDR3 is TGTGCCAGCAGCTTCCACGACTTGAAGACTCAGCCCCAGCATTTT.

The gene calls are TRBV9 and TRBJ1-6; D gene ambiguous. Trimming stripped 3 bases from V and 8 bases from J, with 15 bases between. The CDR3 totals 15 residues. The germline V gene has CDR1 SGDLS and CDR2 YYNGEE. CDR3 region: CASSARGPVDSPLHF. CDR3 bases: TGTGCCAGCAGCGCACGGGGTCCGGTAGATTCACCCCTCCACTTT.

J is TRBJ2-4 and V is TRBV4-2; D might be TRBD2 (5 bases). The CDR3 consists of 16 residues. The germline V gene encodes CDR1 LGHNA and CDR2 YNFKEQ. Trimming removed 2 bases from V and 0 bases from J, with 11 bases in between. The CDR3 spells CASSQLASQAKNIQYF. For the CDR3, the DNA is TGTGCCAGCAGCCAATTGGCTAGCCAAGCCAAAAACATTCAGTACTTC.

The rearrangement links TRBV7-8 to TRBJ2-1, with a tentative D call TRBD1 (5 bases). CDR1 and CDR2 (germline): SGHVS, FQNEAQ. The CDR3 is 14 amino acids. V lost 1 base and J 6 bases, leaving 10 bases between the germline ends. The CDR3 is CASSLDRGFNEQFF. In nucleotides, the CDR3 is TGTGCCAGCAGCTTAGATAGGGGTTTCAATGAGCAGTTCTTC.

The CDR3 protein is CASSSGHGREADTQYF. For the CDR3, the DNA is TGCGCCAGCAGCTCAGGACACGGGCGAGAAGCGGATACGCAGTATTTT. The rearrangement joins TRBV5-1 to TRBJ2-3; possibly TRBD1 for D (5 bases). V lost 3 bases and J lost 6, with 20 bases in between. The germline V gene encodes CDR1 SGHRS and CDR2 YFSETQ. The CDR3 is 16 amino acids.

The J gene is TRBJ1-1, the V gene TRBV11-2, with D unresolved. V was trimmed by 2 bases and J by 4 bases, leaving 14 bases between them. The germline gives CDR1 SGHAT, CDR2 FQNNGV. There are 15 residues in the CDR3. CDR3 residues: CASSLPGPRGTEAFF. CDR3 DNA: TGTGCCAGCAGCTTACCCGGTCCCCGGGGCACTGAAGCTTTCTTT.

V is TRBV29-1 and J is TRBJ2-2; D perhaps matches TRBD2 (5 bases). The CDR3 has 11 residues. V dropped 8 bases and J dropped 6 bases, with 10 bases sitting between them. Germline V gene lookup returns CDR1 SQVTM and CDR2 ANQGSEA. The CDR3 DNA is TGCAGCATTCGGGATGCCGGGGAGCTGTTTTTT. Its protein product is CSIRDAGELFF.

The V and J genes are TRBV5-6 and TRBJ1-2, with D hard to call. Trimming shortened V by 4 bases and J by 5 bases, and 21 bases separated the two germline ends. Per germline, CDR1 SGHDT and CDR2 YYEEEE. CDR3 length equals 16 residues. The CDR3 coding sequence is TGTGCCAGCAGCAGCTTTACGACCGGGAGTGTATATGGCTACACCTTC. It codes for CASSSFTTGSVYGYTF.

This chain connects TRBV9 to TRBJ1-6; D might be TRBD1 (5 bases). The germline CDR1 and CDR2 sequences are SGDLS and YYNGEE. The V gene lost 3 bases and the J gene lost 7 bases, with 20 bases spanning the gap. The CDR3 contains 17 residues. DNA of the CDR3: TGTGCCAGCAGCGCAGACCTTTGGGGAGGGGAGAATTCACCCCTCCACTTT. Translating gives CASSADLWGGENSPLHF.